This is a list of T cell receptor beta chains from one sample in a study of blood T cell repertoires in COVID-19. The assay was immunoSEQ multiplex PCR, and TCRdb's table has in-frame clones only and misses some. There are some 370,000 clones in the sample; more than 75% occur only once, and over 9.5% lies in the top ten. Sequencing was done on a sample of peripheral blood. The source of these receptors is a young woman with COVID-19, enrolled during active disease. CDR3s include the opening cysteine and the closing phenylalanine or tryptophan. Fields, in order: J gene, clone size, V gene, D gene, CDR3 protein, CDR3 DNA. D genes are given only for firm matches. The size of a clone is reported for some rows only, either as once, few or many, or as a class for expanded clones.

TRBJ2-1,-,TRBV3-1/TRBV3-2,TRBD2,CASQTSGRANEQFF,TGTGCCAGCCAGACTAGCGGGAGGGCCAATGAGCAGTTCTTC
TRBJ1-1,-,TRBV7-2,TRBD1,CASSPRQGLNTEAFF,TGTGCCAGCAGCCCGAGACAGGGCCTGAACACTGAAGCTTTCTTT
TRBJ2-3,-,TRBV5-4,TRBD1,CASSAGQGPYVYTQYF,TGTGCCAGCAGCGCCGGACAGGGGCCTTACGTGTATACGCAGTATTTT
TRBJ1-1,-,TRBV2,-,CATYGGGGDEEAFF,TGTGCCACCTATGGGGGGGGCGGGGACGAAGAAGCTTTCTTT
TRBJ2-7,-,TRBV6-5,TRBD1,CASTSGTGGWEQYF,TGTGCCAGCACCTCCGGGACAGGGGGCTGGGAGCAGTACTTC
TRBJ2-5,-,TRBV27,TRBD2,CASSPIPPSSGSGETQYF,TGTGCCAGCAGTCCAATCCCACCCTCTAGCGGGAGCGGAGAGACCCAGTACTTC
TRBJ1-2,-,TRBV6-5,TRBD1,CASGRTTGGNGYTF,TGTGCCAGCGGTAGAACTACAGGGGGCAATGGCTACACCTTC
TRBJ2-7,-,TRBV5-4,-,CASSLSRDEQYF,TGTGCCAGCAGCCTTAGTAGAGACGAGCAGTACTTC
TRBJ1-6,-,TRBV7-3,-,CASSQNPNSPLHF,TGTGCCAGCAGTCAGAACCCCAATTCACCCCTCCACTTT
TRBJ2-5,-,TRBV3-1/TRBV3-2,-,CASSQDVGWETQYF,TGTGCCAGCAGCCAAGATGTCGGGTGGGAGACCCAGTACTTC
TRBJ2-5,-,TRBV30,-,CAWSVVRETQYF,TGTGCCTGGAGTGTGGTCCGGGAGACCCAGTACTTC
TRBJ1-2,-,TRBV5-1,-,CASSLRGSAGYTF,TGCGCCAGCAGCTTGAGGGGGTCGGCTGGCTACACCTTC
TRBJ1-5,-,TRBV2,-,CASSEYLLRVPQHF,TGTGCCAGCAGTGAGTACCTATTGAGAGTGCCCCAGCATTTT
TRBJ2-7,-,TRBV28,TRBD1,CASSPGQGGPYEQYF,TGTGCCAGCAGTCCTGGACAGGGGGGTCCGTACGAGCAGTACTTC
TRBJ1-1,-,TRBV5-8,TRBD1,CASSSDRVLAFF,TGTGCCAGCAGCTCGGACAGGGTGCTTGCTTTCTTT
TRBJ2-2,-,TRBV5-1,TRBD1,CASSEGQGIGELFF,TGCGCCAGCAGCGAGGGACAGGGGATCGGGGAGCTGTTTTTT
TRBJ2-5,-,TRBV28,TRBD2,CASSGLAGETQYF,TGTGCCAGCAGTGGACTAGCAGGAGAGACCCAGTACTTC
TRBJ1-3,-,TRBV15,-,CATSTPGLPSGNTIYF,TGTGCCACCAGCACCCCGGGACTTCCGTCTGGAAACACCATATATTTT
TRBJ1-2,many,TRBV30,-,CAWSIPPFGGYTF,TGTGCCTGGAGTATTCCCCCTTTCGGGGGCTACACCTTC
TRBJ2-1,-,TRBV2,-,CASSEVAPAVVDEQFF,TGTGCCAGCAGTGAAGTGGCCCCCGCGGTGGTGGATGAGCAGTTCTTC
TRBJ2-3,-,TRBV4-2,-,CASSQDGRSTDTQYF,TGTGCCAGCAGCCAAGACGGCAGGAGCACAGATACGCAGTATTTT
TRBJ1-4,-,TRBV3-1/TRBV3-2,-,CASSFESAGEKLFF,TGTGCCAGCAGCTTTGAGTCGGCGGGTGAAAAACTGTTTTTT
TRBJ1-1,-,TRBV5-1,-,CASSYRTGIGSGTEAFF,TGCGCCAGCAGCTACCGGACGGGGATAGGGAGCGGCACTGAAGCTTTCTTT
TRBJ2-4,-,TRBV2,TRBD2,CASREEGGPSRIQYF,TGTGCCAGCAGAGAGGAGGGAGGGCCCTCACGCATTCAGTACTTC